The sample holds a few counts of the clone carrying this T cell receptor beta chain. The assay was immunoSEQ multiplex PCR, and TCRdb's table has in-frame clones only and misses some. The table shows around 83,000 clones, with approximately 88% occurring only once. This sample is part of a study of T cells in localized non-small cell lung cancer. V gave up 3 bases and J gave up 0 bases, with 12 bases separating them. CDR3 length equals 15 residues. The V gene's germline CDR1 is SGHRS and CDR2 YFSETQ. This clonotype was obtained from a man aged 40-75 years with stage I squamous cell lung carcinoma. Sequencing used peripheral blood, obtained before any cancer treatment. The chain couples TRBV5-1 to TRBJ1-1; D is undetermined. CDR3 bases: TGCGCCAGCAGCTCCCGGACGGTGATGAACACTGAAGCTTTCTTT. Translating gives CASSSRTVMNTEAFF. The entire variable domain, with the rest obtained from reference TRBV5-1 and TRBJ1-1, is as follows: KAGVTQTPRYLIKTRGQQVTLSCSPISGHRSVSWYQQTPGQGLQFLFEYFSETQRNKGNFPGRFSGRQFSNSRSEMNVSTLELGDSALYLCASSSRTVMNTEAFFGQGTRLTVV.